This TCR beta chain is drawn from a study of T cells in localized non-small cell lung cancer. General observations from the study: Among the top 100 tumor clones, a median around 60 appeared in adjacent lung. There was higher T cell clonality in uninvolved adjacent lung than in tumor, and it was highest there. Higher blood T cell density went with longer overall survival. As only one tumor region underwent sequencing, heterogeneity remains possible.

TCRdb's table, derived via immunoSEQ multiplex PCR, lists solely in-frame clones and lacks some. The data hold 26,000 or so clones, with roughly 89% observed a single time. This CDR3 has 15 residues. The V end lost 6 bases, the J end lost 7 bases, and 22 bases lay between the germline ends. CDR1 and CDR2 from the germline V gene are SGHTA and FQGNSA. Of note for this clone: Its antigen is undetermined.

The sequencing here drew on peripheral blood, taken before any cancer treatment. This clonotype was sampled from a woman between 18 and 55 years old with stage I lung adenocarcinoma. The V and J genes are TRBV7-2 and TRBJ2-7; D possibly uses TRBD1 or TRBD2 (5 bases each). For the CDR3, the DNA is TGTGCCAGCAGGCGGGCCGGGACGTTCGAAGGTGAGCAGTACTTC. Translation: CASRRAGTFEGEQYF.